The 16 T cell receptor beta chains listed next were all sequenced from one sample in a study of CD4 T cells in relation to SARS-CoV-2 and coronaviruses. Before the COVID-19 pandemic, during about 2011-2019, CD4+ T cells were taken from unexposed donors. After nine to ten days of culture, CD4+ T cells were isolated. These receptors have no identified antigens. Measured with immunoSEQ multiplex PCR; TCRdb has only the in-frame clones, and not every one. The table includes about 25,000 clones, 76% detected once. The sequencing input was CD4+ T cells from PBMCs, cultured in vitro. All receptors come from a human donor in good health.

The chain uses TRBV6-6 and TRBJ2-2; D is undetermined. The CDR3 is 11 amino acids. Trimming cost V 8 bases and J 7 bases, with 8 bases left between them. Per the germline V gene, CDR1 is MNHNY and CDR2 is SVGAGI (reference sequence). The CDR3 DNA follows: TGTGCCAGCCTGTTCGGCGGGGAGCTGTTTTTT. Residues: CASLFGGELFF.

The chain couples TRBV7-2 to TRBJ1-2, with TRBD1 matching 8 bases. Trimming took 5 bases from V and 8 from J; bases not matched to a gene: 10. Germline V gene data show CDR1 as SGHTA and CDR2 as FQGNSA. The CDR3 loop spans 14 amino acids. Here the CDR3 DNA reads TGTGCCAGCAGCGTTGACCAGGGGGCGATGGGCTACACCTTC. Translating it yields CASSVDQGAMGYTF.

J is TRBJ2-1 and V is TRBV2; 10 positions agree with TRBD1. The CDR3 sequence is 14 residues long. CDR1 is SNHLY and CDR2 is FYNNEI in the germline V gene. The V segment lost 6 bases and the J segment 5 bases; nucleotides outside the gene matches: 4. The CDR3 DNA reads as TGTGCCAGCAGGAGGACAGGGGGGAACAATGAGCAGTTCTTC. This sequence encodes CASRRTGGNNEQFF.

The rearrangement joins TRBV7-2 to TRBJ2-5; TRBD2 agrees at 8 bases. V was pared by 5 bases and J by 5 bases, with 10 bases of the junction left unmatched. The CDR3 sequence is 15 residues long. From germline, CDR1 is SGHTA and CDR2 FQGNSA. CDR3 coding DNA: TGTGCCAGCAGCATCCGAGCGGGGGCGGGGGAGACCCAGTACTTC. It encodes CASSIRAGAGETQYF.

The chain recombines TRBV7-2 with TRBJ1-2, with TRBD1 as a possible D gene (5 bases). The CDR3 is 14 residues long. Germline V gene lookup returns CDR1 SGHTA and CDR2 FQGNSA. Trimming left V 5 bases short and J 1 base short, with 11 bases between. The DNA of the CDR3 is TGTGCCAGCAGCAGAGTTGGGGGTAACTATGGCTACACCTTC. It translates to CASSRVGGNYGYTF.

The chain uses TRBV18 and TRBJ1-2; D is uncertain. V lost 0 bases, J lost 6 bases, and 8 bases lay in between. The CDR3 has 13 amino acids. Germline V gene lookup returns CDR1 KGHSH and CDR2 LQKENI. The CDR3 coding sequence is TGTGCCAGCTCACCACCGAATGGAGATGGCTACACCTTC. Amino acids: CASSPPNGDGYTF.

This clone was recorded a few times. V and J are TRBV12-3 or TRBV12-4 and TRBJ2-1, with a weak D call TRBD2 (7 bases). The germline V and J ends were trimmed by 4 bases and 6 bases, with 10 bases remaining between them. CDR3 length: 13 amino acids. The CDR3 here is CASSSGEGNEQFF. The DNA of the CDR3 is TGTGCCAGCAGTTCAGGGGAGGGCAATGAGCAGTTCTTC.

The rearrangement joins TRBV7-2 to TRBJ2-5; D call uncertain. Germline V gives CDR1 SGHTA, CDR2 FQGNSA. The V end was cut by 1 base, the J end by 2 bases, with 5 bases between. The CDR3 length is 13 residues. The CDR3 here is CASSLGPQETQYF. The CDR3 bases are TGTGCCAGCAGCTTAGGACCACAAGAGACCCAGTACTTC.

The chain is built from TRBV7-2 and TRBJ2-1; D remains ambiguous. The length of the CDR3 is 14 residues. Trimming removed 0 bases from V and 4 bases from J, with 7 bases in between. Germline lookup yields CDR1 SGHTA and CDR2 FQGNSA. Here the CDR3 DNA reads TGTGCCAGCAGCTTAGCGCTCCAGTACAATGAGCAGTTCTTC. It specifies CASSLALQYNEQFF.

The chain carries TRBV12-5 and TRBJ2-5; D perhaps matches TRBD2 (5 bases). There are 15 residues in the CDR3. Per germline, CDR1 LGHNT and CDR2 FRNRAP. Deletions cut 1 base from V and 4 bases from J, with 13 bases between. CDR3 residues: CASGLASLAGETQYF. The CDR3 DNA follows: TGTGCTAGTGGTTTGGCCTCGCTAGCCGGAGAGACCCAGTACTTC.

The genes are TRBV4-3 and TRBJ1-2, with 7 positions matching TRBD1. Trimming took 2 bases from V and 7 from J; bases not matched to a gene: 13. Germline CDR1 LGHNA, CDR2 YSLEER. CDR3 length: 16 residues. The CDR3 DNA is TGCGCCAGCAGCCAATCCTGGGGTGACAGGGAGGGTGGCTACACCTTC. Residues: CASSQSWGDREGGYTF.

In DNA, the CDR3 is TGCGCCAGCAGCTTGGCCGGACGTCTGGAAGCTTTCTTT. It translates to CASSLAGRLEAFF. The chain couples TRBV5-1 to TRBJ1-1; the D is unclear. Between the trimmed V and J ends, which lost 0 bases and 8 bases, there was a span of 11 bases. This CDR3 has 13 residues. Germline values: CDR1 SGHRS, CDR2 YFSETQ. Full variable domain (rest looked up from reference TRBV5-1 and TRBJ1-1): KAGVTQTPRYLIKTRGQQVTLSCSPISGHRSVSWYQQTPGQGLQFLFEYFSETQRNKGNFPGRFSGRQFSNSRSEMNVSTLELGDSALYLCASSLAGRLEAFFGQGTRLTVV.

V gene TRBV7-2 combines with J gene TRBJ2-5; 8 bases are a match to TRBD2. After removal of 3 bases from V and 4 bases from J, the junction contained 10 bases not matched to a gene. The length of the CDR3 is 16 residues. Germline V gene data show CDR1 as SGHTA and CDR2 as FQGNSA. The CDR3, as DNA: TGTGCCAGCAGCTTCTCCAGCGGGAGTGCCGGAGAGACCCAGTACTTC. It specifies CASSFSSGSAGETQYF.

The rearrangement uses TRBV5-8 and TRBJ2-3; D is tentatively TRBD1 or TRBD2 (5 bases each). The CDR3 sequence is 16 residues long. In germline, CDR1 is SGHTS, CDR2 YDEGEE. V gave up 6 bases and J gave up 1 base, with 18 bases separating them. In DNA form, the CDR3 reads TGTGCCAGCACTCCCTGGGCAGGGAGCCGCACAGATACGCAGTATTTT. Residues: CASTPWAGSRTDTQYF.

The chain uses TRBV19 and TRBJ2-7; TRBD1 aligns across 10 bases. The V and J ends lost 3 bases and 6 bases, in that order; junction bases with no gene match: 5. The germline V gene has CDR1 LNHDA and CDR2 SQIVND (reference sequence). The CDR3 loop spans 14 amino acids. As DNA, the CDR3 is TGTGCCAGTAGTATCCGGGACAGGGGCTCCGAGCAGTACTTC. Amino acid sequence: CASSIRDRGSEQYF.

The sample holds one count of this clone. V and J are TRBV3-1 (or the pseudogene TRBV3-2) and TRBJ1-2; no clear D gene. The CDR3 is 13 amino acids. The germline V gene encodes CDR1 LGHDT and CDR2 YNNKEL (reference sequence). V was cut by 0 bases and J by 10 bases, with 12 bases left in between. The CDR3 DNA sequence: TGTGCCAGCAGCCAAGACCACCGGGATCACTACACCTTC. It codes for CASSQDHRDHYTF.